This T cell receptor (beta chain) was captured by sequencing in a study of cytomegalovirus exposure and HLA in healthy donors. The CDR3 contains 14 residues. V shed 5 bases and J shed 5 bases, with 15 bases lying between them. Germline-derived CDR1 and CDR2 are SGHAT and FQNNGV. The PCR employed 60 Vbeta primers together with 13 Jbeta primers. The repertoire was sequenced with immunoSEQ multiplex PCR; TCRdb's copy has only in-frame clones and lacks some. The sample has approximately 100,000 clones; roughly two thirds are singletons. This clone was seen just once. The receptor was isolated from a female donor in good health and CMV-seronegative. Specimen: PBMCs. The chain joins TRBV11-2 to TRBJ1-1; D perhaps matches TRBD1 (5 bases). This chain's CDR3 is CASSTYGGVTEAFF. For the CDR3, the DNA is TGTGCCAGCAGCACCTATGGGGGGGTGACTGAAGCTTTCTTT.